The 26 T cell receptor beta chains listed next were all sequenced from one sample in a study of blood T cell repertoires in COVID-19. Here immunoSEQ multiplex PCR was the method, and the copy in TCRdb shows in-frame clones only, minus some. The profile shows fewer than 400,000 clones, 88% of them singletons. The specimen was PBMCs or T cells enriched from blood (not recorded which). The receptors derive from a man under 40 who had recovered from COVID-19.

This clone was recorded a few times. In DNA, the CDR3 is TGTGCCAGCAACAGGGGTGGCGGGGAGCTGTTTTTT. Its protein product is CASNRGGGELFF. J is TRBJ2-2 and V is TRBV2; 7 nucleotides align to TRBD1. The CDR3 length is 12 residues. Per the germline V gene, CDR1 is SNHLY and CDR2 is FYNNEI. J was trimmed by 7 bases and V by 7 bases; bases with no gene match: 3.

DNA for the CDR3: TGTGCCAGCAGTGGTGTGGGCGCAGATTCTCATGAAAAACTGTTTTTT. Translating gives CASSGVGADSHEKLFF. The chain recombines TRBV7-8 with TRBJ1-4; D not resolved. Germline-derived CDR1 and CDR2 are SGHVS and FQNEAQ. Trimming removed 6 bases at V and 6 bases at J, with 20 bases between. The CDR3 runs 16 residues.

The chain joins TRBV6-5 to TRBJ1-1; D remains unclear. CDR3 length: 14 residues. V lost 5 bases to trimming and J lost 2 bases, with 12 bases between them. In germline, CDR1 is MNHEY, CDR2 SVGAGI. The CDR3 nucleotides read TGTGCCAGCAGTAATAGAGAAGCCAACACTGAAGCTTTCTTT. It translates to CASSNREANTEAFF.

V is TRBV3-1 (or the pseudogene TRBV3-2) and J is TRBJ1-5; D gene ambiguous. Per germline, CDR1 LGHDT and CDR2 YNNKEL (reference sequence). This CDR3 comprises 12 residues. Between the trimmed V and J ends, which lost 3 bases and 6 bases, there was a span of 6 bases. The CDR3 reads CASSQGSQPQHF. In nucleotides, the CDR3 is TGTGCCAGCAGCCAGGGGAGTCAGCCCCAGCATTTT.

V usage is TRBV10-3 and J usage is TRBJ2-5; D perhaps matches TRBD2 (6 bases). Per the germline V gene, CDR1 is ENHRY and CDR2 is SYGVKD. This CDR3 spans 14 amino acids. Deletions cut 0 bases from V and 5 bases from J, with 10 bases between. DNA for the CDR3: TGTGCCATCAGTGAGTCCCCCGGGGGTGAGACCCAGTACTTC. Residues: CAISESPGGETQYF.

V is TRBV11-2 and J is TRBJ2-1; 7 nucleotides match TRBD1. The junction had 1 base not matched to a gene; V was cut back by 1 base and J by 4 bases. The CDR3 sequence is 14 residues long. CDR1 SGHAT and CDR2 FQNNGV come from the germline V gene. In DNA, the CDR3 is TGTGCCAGCAGCTTAGGGGACAGATACAATGAGCAGTTCTTC. It is translated as CASSLGDRYNEQFF.

The chain links TRBV4-1 to TRBJ1-5, with a possible D match to TRBD1 (6 bases). The CDR3 is 17 amino acids. Germline V CDR1 and CDR2: MGHRA, YSYEKL. The V gene lost 1 base and the J gene lost 1 base, with 14 bases spanning the gap. CDR3 amino acids: CASSQAPGVGSNQPQHF. Written as DNA, the CDR3 is TGCGCCAGCAGCCAAGCGCCAGGGGTAGGGAGCAATCAGCCCCAGCATTTT.

This clone was seen a handful of times. The V and J genes are TRBV6-1 and TRBJ2-7, with unresolved D. This CDR3 is 13 amino acids long. Per the germline V gene, CDR1 is MNHNS and CDR2 is SASEGT. Trimming left V 2 bases short and J 11 bases short, with 16 bases between. CDR3 sequence (DNA): TGTGCCAGCAGTGAAATAGGAGAGAAGGAAGAGTACTTC. As protein: CASSEIGEKEEYF.

This chain connects TRBV7-9 to TRBJ1-1; D is possibly TRBD1 (5 bases). The CDR3 length is 16 residues. Trimming stripped 5 bases from V and 1 base from J, with 17 bases between. Germline V gene data show CDR1 as SEHNR and CDR2 as FQNEAQ (reference sequence). Here the CDR3 DNA reads TGTGCCAGCAGCCCCCGTGGAGGGAGGGGGAACACTGAAGCTTTCTTT. This codes for CASSPRGGRGNTEAFF.

The chain employs TRBV4-1 and TRBJ1-1, with D possibly matching TRBD1 (5 bases). V was clipped by 0 bases and J by 6 bases, with 14 bases between them. The CDR3 covers 15 residues. Germline CDR1 is MGHRA and CDR2 is YSYEKL. CDR3 region: CASSQDSEGTSEAFF. In DNA form, the CDR3 reads TGCGCCAGCAGCCAAGATTCGGAGGGGACCTCTGAAGCTTTCTTT.

The J gene is TRBJ1-3, the V gene TRBV2, with D maybe TRBD1 (6 bases). The germline CDR1 and CDR2 sequences are SNHLY and FYNNEI. Between the trimmed V and J ends, which lost 6 bases and 0 bases, there was a span of 15 bases. The CDR3 loop spans 16 amino acids. The CDR3 nucleotides are TGTGCCAGCAGGGAGCGAACAGGGCTCTCTGGAAACACCATATATTTT. Protein product: CASRERTGLSGNTIYF.

The chain combines TRBV6-5 with TRBJ2-1; 8 nucleotides line up with TRBD1. The CDR3 totals 15 residues. Trimming cost V 5 bases and J 6 bases; bases outside gene matches: 9. Germline CDR1 and CDR2: MNHEY and SVGAGI. CDR3 DNA: TGTGCCAGCAGTAATTTGGACAGGGAATCCAATGAGCAGTTCTTC. It translates to CASSNLDRESNEQFF.

This chain joins TRBV7-6 and TRBJ2-1; 7 positions agree with TRBD2. V was pared by 1 base and J by 0 bases, with 6 bases of the junction left unmatched. Looked up from germline, CDR1 is SGHVS and CDR2 is FNYEAQ. CDR3 length: 17 residues. The CDR3 spells CASSLVSGAPSYNEQFF. The CDR3 nucleotides read TGTGCCAGCAGCTTAGTAAGCGGGGCTCCCTCCTACAATGAGCAGTTCTTC.

This sequence joins TRBV12-3 or TRBV12-4 and TRBJ2-7; D not resolved. The V end was cut by 4 bases, the J end by 8 bases, with 15 bases between. The CDR3 is made up of 13 amino acids. DNA of the CDR3: TGTGCCAGCAGTTCGTCGTTTCCAGGCCAGCAGTACTTC. This sequence encodes CASSSSFPGQQYF.

This chain links TRBV18 with TRBJ2-1; TRBD1 agrees at 9 bases. V was pared by 6 bases and J by 5 bases, with 8 bases of the junction left unmatched. From germline, CDR1 is KGHSH and CDR2 LQKENI. There are 15 residues in the CDR3. In DNA, the CDR3 is TGTGCCAGCTCTTTGTACAGGGGGCCTGACAATGAGCAGTTCTTC. This translates into CASSLYRGPDNEQFF.

This clone is medium-sized by share. The chain uses TRBV6-5 and TRBJ1-6; 9 nucleotides line up with TRBD1. Germline V gene lookup returns CDR1 MNHEY and CDR2 SVGAGI. Trimming took 6 bases from V and 8 from J; bases not matched to a gene: 8. The CDR3 runs to 15 residues. The CDR3 here is CASSSGTGNYSPLHF. CDR3 sequence (DNA): TGTGCCAGCAGCAGCGGGACAGGGAATTATTCACCCCTCCACTTT.

The V gene is TRBV28, the J gene TRBJ1-3, with D maybe TRBD1 (6 bases). CDR1 MDHEN and CDR2 SYDVKM come from the germline V gene. The CDR3 contains 16 residues. V lost 1 base, J lost 0 bases, and 10 bases lay in between. CDR3 region: CASSLLGQSSGNTIYF. In DNA form, the CDR3 reads TGTGCCAGCAGTTTATTAGGACAGAGCTCTGGAAACACCATATATTTT.

The chain employs TRBV6-5 and TRBJ1-5; 7 bases are shared with TRBD1. The CDR3 spans 14 residues. CDR1 and CDR2 (germline): MNHEY, SVGAGI. With 5 bases clipped from V and 6 bases from J, the junction kept 7 bases outside the gene matches. In DNA form, the CDR3 reads TGTGCCAGCAGTCCCAGGGGGAAGGTTCAGCCCCAGCATTTT. It specifies CASSPRGKVQPQHF.

The chain joins TRBV2 to TRBJ1-2, with D maybe TRBD1 (6 bases). The CDR3 loop spans 17 amino acids. Trimming stripped 2 bases from V and 2 bases from J, with 18 bases between. From germline, CDR1 is SNHLY and CDR2 FYNNEI. This chain's CDR3 is CASSERGWTVFNYGYTF. CDR3 sequence (DNA): TGTGCCAGCAGTGAACGGGGATGGACAGTCTTCAACTATGGCTACACCTTC.

V gene TRBV27 combines with J gene TRBJ2-1; 10 nucleotides line up with TRBD2. The CDR3 totals 15 residues. After removal of 7 bases from V and 2 bases from J, the junction contained 5 bases not matched to a gene. Germline-derived CDR1 and CDR2 are MNHEY and SMNVEV (reference sequence). The DNA for the CDR3 is TGTGCCAGCAACTTAGCGGGGGGCCCCTACAATGAGCAGTTCTTC. Translation: CASNLAGGPYNEQFF.

The sample holds one count of this clone. The genes are TRBV7-6 and TRBJ2-2, with a possible D match to TRBD2 (6 bases). CDR1 SGHVS and CDR2 FNYEAQ come from the germline V gene. Trimming left V 5 bases short and J 8 bases short, with 21 bases between. The CDR3 extends over 16 amino acids. This CDR3 reads CASSLVTGTALGELFF. The CDR3 nucleotides read TGTGCCAGCAGCCTAGTAACCGGGACTGCATTGGGGGAGCTGTTTTTT.

A few counts support this clone. This chain joins TRBV3-1 (or the pseudogene TRBV3-2) and TRBJ1-6; 9 bases are a match to TRBD1. The trim removed 4 bases at V and 10 bases at J, leaving 11 bases unmatched. CDR1 LGHDT and CDR2 YNNKEL come from the germline V gene (reference sequence). This CDR3 contains 16 residues. The CDR3, as DNA: TGTGCCAGCAGCCCAAACAGGGGGCTAACGGGCTCACCCCTCCACTTT. It encodes CASSPNRGLTGSPLHF.

This clone was observed a single time. The V call is TRBV5-4, the J call TRBJ1-2, with 10 nucleotides matching TRBD1. The CDR3 is 16 amino acids. Germline loops: CDR1 SGHNT, CDR2 YYREEE (reference sequence). V gave up 4 bases and J gave up 1 base; unmatched junction bases: 7. The CDR3 DNA reads as TGTGCCAGCAGCCCACAGACAGGGGGCGGTAACTATGGCTACACCTTC. It encodes CASSPQTGGGNYGYTF.

This chain connects TRBV6-2 or TRBV6-3 to TRBJ2-4; D ambiguous. V was shortened by 5 bases and J by 8 bases, with 10 bases between the two germline ends. Germline CDR1 is MNHEY and CDR2 is SVGEGT. This CDR3 has 12 amino acids. CDR3 loop: CASSTRIDIQYF. CDR3 nucleotide sequence: TGTGCCAGCAGTACTCGAATTGACATTCAGTACTTC.

As DNA, the CDR3 is TGTGCCAGCAGACGAGCGGGGGGGCAGAACAATGAGCAGTTCTTC. Protein product: CASRRAGGQNNEQFF. V is TRBV27 and J is TRBJ2-1, with 10 bases fitting TRBD2. CDR3 size: 15 residues. V shed 6 bases, J shed 5 bases, and the junction held 7 bases outside the gene matches. In germline, CDR1 is MNHEY, CDR2 SMNVEV (reference sequence).

The chain combines TRBV10-3 with TRBJ1-4; 7 bases are a match to TRBD1. CDR1 and CDR2 from the germline V gene are ENHRY and SYGVKD. The CDR3 has 16 residues. V shed 0 bases and J 5 bases; nucleotides not matched to a gene: 6. The CDR3 DNA follows: TGTGCCATCAGTGAGTCCACCGGGACAGAGAATGAAAAACTGTTTTTT. It translates to CAISESTGTENEKLFF.